This is a list of T cell receptor beta chains from one sample in a study of glioma-infiltrating T cells. TCRdb passed the multiplex PCR reads through MiXCR, listing each CDR3 protein once. The table has around 350,000 distinct CDR3 sequences, 41% seen once. Material for sequencing was glioma tissue, nonneoplastic brain tissue, or PBMCs (not recorded which). The receptors here all came from a human donor with low-grade glioma or glioblastoma, undergoing nonglioma brain surgery, or in good health (not recorded which). Each CDR3 is given without its conserved first and last residue. Each record gives: CDR3 protein, J gene, CDR3 length, V gene.

CDR3: ASSFLRGRNTEAF
J: TRBJ1-1
length: 13
V: TRBV7-2

CDR3: ASSRWDRGHGTGAKVLT
J: TRBJ2-6
length: 17
V: TRBV6-6

CDR3: ASSQDRGRFYNEQF
J: TRBJ2-1
length: 14
V: TRBV11-1

CDR3: ASSRYPGSNQPQH
J: TRBJ1-5
length: 13
V: TRBV19

CDR3: ATSRDRTSGRGAKNIQY
J: TRBJ2-4
length: 17
V: TRBV15

CDR3: ATSDTTGNQPQH
J: TRBJ1-5
length: 12
V: TRBV24-1

CDR3: ASRKRTGGADTQY
J: TRBJ2-3
length: 13
V: TRBV28

CDR3: ASTGEAGPSTDTQY
J: TRBJ2-3
length: 14
V: TRBV12-3/TRBV12-4

CDR3: ASSEMTGPLTDTQY
J: TRBJ2-3
length: 14
V: TRBV6-1

CDR3: ASRLTGNHEQY
J: TRBJ2-7
length: 11
V: TRBV7-2

CDR3: SVGLLSGSKGEQF
J: TRBJ2-1
length: 13
V: TRBV29-1

CDR3: ASSSDRNEQF
J: TRBJ2-1
length: 10
V: TRBV11-3

CDR3: ASSYIWGSGSSTDTQY
J: TRBJ2-3
length: 16
V: TRBV28

CDR3: SATAGVLHNEQF
J: TRBJ2-1
length: 12
V: TRBV20-1

CDR3: ASITGGGNTEAF
J: TRBJ1-1
length: 12
V: TRBV7-9

CDR3: ASRDDGRQANEQF
J: TRBJ2-1
length: 13
V: TRBV6-1

CDR3: SANRRENTYEQY
J: TRBJ2-7
length: 12
V: TRBV20-1